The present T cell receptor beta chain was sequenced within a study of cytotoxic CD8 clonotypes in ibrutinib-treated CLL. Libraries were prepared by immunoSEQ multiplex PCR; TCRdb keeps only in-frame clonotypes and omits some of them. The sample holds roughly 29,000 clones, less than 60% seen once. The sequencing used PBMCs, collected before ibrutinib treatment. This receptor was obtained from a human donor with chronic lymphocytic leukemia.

The CDR3 sequence is CASRGLTKDPYGYTF. The CDR3 bases are TGTGCCAGCAGGGGACTCACCAAGGATCCCTATGGCTACACCTTC. The V and J genes are TRBV2 and TRBJ1-2; the D gene is possibly TRBD1 (5 bases). V gave up 6 bases and J gave up 4 bases, with 18 bases separating them. Germline V gene lookup returns CDR1 SNHLY and CDR2 FYNNEI. There are 15 residues in the CDR3.